Below, one T cell receptor (beta chain) is given with its context. The V and J ends lost 0 bases and 3 bases respectively, with 12 bases between them. There are 14 residues in the CDR3. Germline lookup yields CDR1 GTSNPN and CDR2 SVGIG (reference sequence). The record originates from a study of blood T cell repertoires in COVID-19. Study context: Sources were T cells, B-cell-depleted T cells, or PBMCs; the material itself was cDNA or gDNA.

Participant reports of clinical history set cohort assignment. Using immunoSEQ multiplex PCR, the repertoire was profiled, and TCRdb retains in-frame clones only, with some absent. The sample holds under 400,000 clones; 85% to 90% are singletons and the top ten take 0.95% to 1.1%. J is TRBJ2-7 and V is TRBV30; weak D call: TRBD2 (6 bases). The receptor was derived from a woman aged 25-40 years who had been exposed to COVID-19. Sequenced: PBMCs or T cells enriched from blood (not recorded which). The CDR3 is CAWSVLPGVYEQYF. The CDR3, as DNA: TGTGCCTGGAGTGTACTCCCGGGAGTCTACGAGCAGTACTTC.